What follows is one T cell receptor beta chain and its context. The data were taken from a study of blood T cell repertoires in COVID-19. At the level of the study: Samples taken during acute and convalescent COVID-19 were collected in the United States, Italy and Spain. Sources were T cells, B-cell-depleted T cells, or PBMCs; the material itself was cDNA or gDNA.

In the source study's methods: It was from reference gene primer amplification that nucleated cell counts were estimated. Assay: immunoSEQ multiplex PCR; the TCRdb copy retains only in-frame clones and omits some. V, J and clone size are taken as reported in that table, and D and trimming were inferred from the DNA itself. The repertoire includes roughly 130,000 clones, roughly 83% of them detected once, and about a sixth sits in the top ten. Germline V CDR1 and CDR2: SGHTA, FQGNSA. This CDR3 comprises 15 residues. V dropped 0 bases and J dropped 13; count of bases not matched to a gene: 12. The receptor was derived from a woman aged 50 to 60 with acute or convalescent COVID-19. Sequenced: peripheral blood. This chain links TRBV7-2 with TRBJ2-3, with TRBD2 identical over 8 bases. This CDR3 reads CASSLARWDGGAEYF. DNA of the CDR3: TGTGCCAGCAGCTTAGCGAGGTGGGACGGGGGGGCGGAGTATTTT. Looking up the rest from reference TRBV7-2 and TRBJ2-3 gives the full variable domain: GAGVSQSPSNKVTEKGKDVELRCDPISGHTALYWYRQSLGQGLEFLIYFQGNSAPDKSGLPSDRFSAERTGGSVSTLTIQRTQQEDSAVYLCASSLARWDGGAEYFGPGTRLTVL.